These 17 T cell receptor beta chains came from one sample sequenced in a study of T cell responses to AZD1222 COVID-19 vaccine. TCRdb's copy holds only in-frame clones and misses some; the assay was immunoSEQ multiplex PCR. Found here are 110,000 or so clones, around 90% of them singletons; the top ten hold around 3.8%. The sequencing here drew on peripheral blood, taken 28 days after the second dose of the MenACWY control vaccine. The origin of the receptors is an adult who received the MenACWY meningococcal vaccine as a control.

The gene calls are TRBV7-9 and TRBJ2-7; 10 positions match TRBD1. Per germline, CDR1 SEHNR and CDR2 FQNEAQ (reference sequence). The junction had 11 bases not matched to a gene; V was cut back by 5 bases and J by 7 bases. CDR3 length: 15 residues. The CDR3 nucleotides are TGTGCCAGCAGCCCCGGGACAGGGGCCCACAGGGAGCAGTACGTC. The encoded protein is CASSPGTGAHREQYV.

J is TRBJ2-5 and V is TRBV19; D remains ambiguous. There are 12 residues in the CDR3. The V gene's germline CDR1 is LNHDA and CDR2 SQIVND (reference sequence). V was cut by 4 bases and J by 5 bases, with 8 bases left in between. CDR3 in DNA: TGTGCCAGTAGTAGGGGTGGGGAGACCCAGTACTTC. Its translation is CASSRGGETQYF.

The chain recombines TRBV11-3 with TRBJ2-3; 9 nucleotides match TRBD1. This CDR3 region has 14 residues. The ends lost 4 bases at V and 6 bases at J; junction bases unmatched: 5. Germline V CDR1 and CDR2: SGHNT, YENEEA. The CDR3 nucleotides read TGTGCCAGCAGCTCGGGACAGGGAATCGATACGCAGTATTTT. Translating gives CASSSGQGIDTQYF.

V is TRBV5-6 and J is TRBJ2-7, with D perhaps matching TRBD2 (6 bases). CDR1 is SGHDT, CDR2 YYEEEE, per germline. V was shortened by 3 bases and J by 6 bases, with 19 bases between the two germline ends. The CDR3 extends over 15 amino acids. This chain's CDR3 is CASSSGTPLLPEQYF. CDR3 nucleotides: TGTGCCAGCAGCTCAGGGACTCCCCTTTTACCCGAGCAGTACTTC.

The chain couples TRBV30 to TRBJ2-7; 8 bases match TRBD2. This CDR3 is built from 16 residues. The trim removed 0 bases at V and 3 bases at J, leaving 10 bases unmatched. CDR1 GTSNPN and CDR2 SVGIG come from the germline V gene (reference sequence). This CDR3 reads CAWSVLWAGGNYEQYF. The CDR3 DNA sequence: TGTGCCTGGAGTGTACTCTGGGCGGGAGGAAACTACGAGCAGTACTTC.

This clone was observed a few times. V gene TRBV10-3 combines with J gene TRBJ1-6, with D maybe TRBD1 (5 bases). Trimming removed 7 bases from V and 5 bases from J, with 15 bases in between. The CDR3 contains 15 residues. The germline V gene encodes CDR1 ENHRY and CDR2 SYGVKD. CDR3 DNA: TGTGCCATCAACCAGGGAATTAGAGATAATTCACCCCTCCACTTT. It encodes CAINQGIRDNSPLHF.

V is TRBV6-5 and J is TRBJ2-5, with TRBD1 matching 7 bases. This CDR3 spans 14 amino acids. The ends lost 4 bases at V and 5 bases at J; junction bases unmatched: 7. In germline, CDR1 is MNHEY, CDR2 SVGAGI. The CDR3 is CASSLGQSQETQYF. The CDR3 nucleotides are TGTGCCAGCAGTTTGGGACAGTCTCAGGAGACCCAGTACTTC.

The chain has TRBV5-8 and TRBJ1-2, with TRBD1 matching over 7 bases. CDR1 and CDR2 (germline): SGHTS, YDEGEE. After removal of 4 bases from V and 2 bases from J, the junction contained 8 bases not matched to a gene. The CDR3 is 15 residues long. CDR3 loop: CASSRTGAFNYGYTF. The CDR3 coding sequence is TGTGCCAGCAGCCGAACAGGGGCCTTCAACTATGGCTACACCTTC.

This chain connects TRBV7-9 to TRBJ2-7, with 7 positions matching TRBD1. The V gene end was trimmed by 5 bases and the J gene end by 5 bases; junction bases not matched to a gene: 12. This CDR3 region has 15 residues. From germline, CDR1 is SEHNR and CDR2 FQNEAQ (reference sequence). The CDR3 DNA reads TGTGCCAGCAGCGAAGACAGGGCCAAAGGCGACGAGCAGTACGTC. Translating gives CASSEDRAKGDEQYV.

The rearrangement links TRBV28 to TRBJ2-7; either TRBD1 or TRBD2 may supply D (5 bases each). The V gene lost 6 bases and the J gene lost 3 bases, with 15 bases spanning the gap. Germline CDR1 is MDHEN and CDR2 is SYDVKM. The CDR3 runs to 14 residues. CDR3 sequence (DNA): TGTGCCAGCAGGCCCCCGGGACGACACTACGAGCAGTACTTC. Encoded protein: CASRPPGRHYEQYF. The full variable domain, with the rest looked up from reference TRBV28 and TRBJ2-7, is DVKVTQSSRYLVKRTGEKVFLECVQDMDHENMFWYRQDPGLGLRLIYFSYDVKMKEKGDIPEGYSVSREKKERFSLILESASTNQTSMYLCASRPPGRHYEQYFGPGTRLTVT.

The V call is TRBV4-3, the J call TRBJ1-1; D remains unclear. CDR1 and CDR2 from the germline V gene are LGHNA and YSLEER. V was clipped by 0 bases and J by 3 bases, with 5 bases between them. This CDR3 comprises 13 residues. The chain's CDR3 is CASSQERDTEAFF. The DNA for the CDR3 is TGCGCCAGCAGCCAAGAAAGGGACACTGAAGCTTTCTTT.

V usage is TRBV6-5 and J usage is TRBJ2-1; 13 bases align to TRBD2. The CDR3 has 13 amino acids. V lost 6 bases, J lost 10 bases, and 3 bases stayed unmatched. CDR1 and CDR2 from the germline V gene are MNHEY and SVGAGI. The CDR3 region is CASRTGLAGEQFF. Written as DNA, the CDR3 is TGTGCCAGCAGGACGGGACTAGCGGGGGAGCAGTTCTTC.

The chain links TRBV7-9 to TRBJ2-5; D is possibly TRBD1 (6 bases). CDR1 is SEHNR, CDR2 FQNEAQ, per germline (reference sequence). V shed 3 bases and J shed 14 bases, with 13 bases lying between them. This CDR3 spans 11 amino acids. This CDR3 reads CASSFGDIGYF. DNA of the CDR3: TGTGCCAGCAGCTTTGGGGACATAGGTTACTTC.

The chain is built from TRBV10-3 and TRBJ1-1, with no clear D. Germline V CDR1 and CDR2: ENHRY, SYGVKD. The CDR3 is made up of 14 amino acids. The V end lost 3 bases, the J end lost 1 base, and 9 bases lay between the germline ends. The CDR3 here is CAISDLSGNTEAFF. DNA of the CDR3: TGTGCCATCAGTGACTTGTCAGGGAACACTGAAGCTTTCTTT.

This chain connects TRBV4-2 to TRBJ2-5; 9 positions agree with TRBD2. Per the germline V gene, CDR1 is LGHNA and CDR2 is YNFKEQ. The CDR3 contains 16 residues. Germline trimming cut 1 base from V and 4 bases from J; bases unmatched to any gene: 7. CDR3 amino acids: CASSQGWTSVGETQYF. CDR3 bases: TGTGCCAGCAGCCAAGGATGGACTAGCGTAGGAGAGACCCAGTACTTC.

The rearrangement joins TRBV27 to TRBJ1-1; 9 bases align to TRBD1. CDR1 is MNHEY and CDR2 is SMNVEV in the germline V gene (reference sequence). The trim removed 6 bases at V and 5 bases at J, leaving 4 bases unmatched. The CDR3 runs to 13 residues. The CDR3 nucleotides read TGTGCCAGCAGGGGACAGGGAAGAACTGAAGCTTTCTTT. It translates to CASRGQGRTEAFF.

The rearrangement links TRBV3-1 (or the pseudogene TRBV3-2) to TRBJ2-2; a possible D gene is TRBD2 (6 bases). CDR3 length equals 16 residues. V was cut by 6 bases and J by 7 bases, with 21 bases left in between. In germline, CDR1 is LGHDT, CDR2 YNNKEL (reference sequence). CDR3 DNA: TGTGCCAGCAGTAAGACCCGGGGGAGTCTCGACGGGGAGCTGTTTTTT. This encodes CASSKTRGSLDGELFF.